This TCR beta chain was identified during a study of CD8+ T cells in alopecia areata. The wider study: Oral tofacitinib, 5 to 10 mg twice daily, was given in an open-label trial.

Extracted RNA was reverse transcribed, and the resulting cDNA served as sequencing template. TCRdb's copy holds only in-frame clones and misses some; the assay was immunoSEQ multiplex PCR. Of 140,000 to 150,000 clones listed, roughly 53% are singletons. The germline CDR1 and CDR2 sequences are LNHDA and SQIVND (reference sequence). V dropped 4 bases and J dropped 5 bases, with 5 bases sitting between them. The CDR3 spans 11 residues. The sequence was collected from a human donor with alopecia areata. Sequencing used CD4+ T cells sorted from blood, obtained at week 0. V gene TRBV19 combines with J gene TRBJ2-5; D not resolved. The CDR3 DNA sequence: TGTGCCAGTAGTAGTGGGGAGACCCAGTACTTC. Protein product: CASSSGETQYF.